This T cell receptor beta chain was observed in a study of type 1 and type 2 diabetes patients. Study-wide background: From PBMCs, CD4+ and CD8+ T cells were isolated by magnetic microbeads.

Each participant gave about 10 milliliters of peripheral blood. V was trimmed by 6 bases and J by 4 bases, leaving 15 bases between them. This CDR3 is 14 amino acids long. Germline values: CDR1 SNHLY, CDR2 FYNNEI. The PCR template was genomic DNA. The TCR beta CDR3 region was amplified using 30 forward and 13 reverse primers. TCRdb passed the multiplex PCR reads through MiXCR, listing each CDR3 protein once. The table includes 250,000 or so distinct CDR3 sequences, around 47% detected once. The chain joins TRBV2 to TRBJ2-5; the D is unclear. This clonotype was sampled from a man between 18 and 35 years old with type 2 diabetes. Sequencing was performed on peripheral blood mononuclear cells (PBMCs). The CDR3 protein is CASSQGQARETQYF. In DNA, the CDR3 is TGTGCCAGCAGCCAAGGGCAGGCACGAGAGACCCAGTACTTC.